This entry lists 13 T cell receptor beta chains sequenced from one sample in a study of T cell responses to AZD1222 COVID-19 vaccine. The table came from immunoSEQ multiplex PCR; TCRdb's copy has only in-frame clones and leaves some out. The sample lists tens of thousands of clones; around 90% were seen once. Sample: peripheral blood, taken on day 0 of MenACWY control vaccination. These receptors were obtained from an adult in good health.

The chain recombines TRBV30 with TRBJ2-7; weak D call: TRBD1 (5 bases). CDR1 is GTSNPN, CDR2 SVGIG, per germline (reference sequence). This CDR3 is built from 12 residues. Trimming cost V 4 bases and J 6 bases, with 13 bases left between them. The CDR3 sequence is CAWTRGDSEQYF. For the CDR3, the DNA is TGTGCCTGGACTAGGGGTGACAGCGAGCAGTACTTC. Full variable domain (outside the CDR3, taken from reference TRBV30 and TRBJ2-7): SQTIHQWPATLVQPVGSPLSLECTVEGTSNPNLYWYRQAAGRGLQLLFYSVGIGQISSEVPQNLSASRPQDRQFILSSKKLLLSDSGFYLCAWTRGDSEQYFGPGTRLTVT.

About this clone: Mismatch with germline at one junction end may stem from a read error. CDR3 loop: CASSQDLQGRAVNF. CDR3 DNA: TGCGCCAGCAGCCAAGATCTCCAGGGGAGGGCCGTCAACTTC. The gene calls are TRBV4-1 and TRBJ2-5; tentatively, D is TRBD2 (7 bases). There are 14 residues in the CDR3. In germline, CDR1 is MGHRA, CDR2 YSYEKL.

The chain recombines TRBV2 with TRBJ1-6; D remains ambiguous. V was cut by 7 bases and J by 9 bases, with 13 bases left in between. Germline CDR1 and CDR2: SNHLY and FYNNEI. This CDR3 region has 13 residues. The CDR3 region is CASTEMTTSPLHF. CDR3 nucleotides: TGTGCCAGCACCGAAATGACGACTTCACCCCTCCACTTT.

The V and J genes are TRBV19 and TRBJ1-3, with 7 bases fitting TRBD1. Germline-derived CDR1 and CDR2 are LNHDA and SQIVND (reference sequence). J was trimmed by 4 bases and V by 3 bases; bases with no gene match: 6. The CDR3 spans 15 residues. The CDR3 is CASSIRLGQGNTIYF. In nucleotides, the CDR3 is TGTGCCAGTAGTATCCGATTGGGACAGGGAAACACCATATATTTT.

The chain employs TRBV7-2 and TRBJ2-2, with unresolved D. This CDR3 is built from 13 residues. V was pared by 4 bases and J by 0 bases, with 3 bases between. Germline assignment: CDR1 SGHTA and CDR2 FQGNSA. The CDR3 coding sequence is TGTGCCAGCAGCTCAGCGAACACCGGGGAGCTGTTTTTT. Residues: CASSSANTGELFF.

This clone was picked up a small number of times. The chain carries TRBV7-2 and TRBJ1-2, with D possibly being TRBD1 (5 bases). The V gene's germline CDR1 is SGHTA and CDR2 FQGNSA. Trimming pared 1 base from V and 5 bases from J, leaving 14 bases between. This CDR3 spans 15 amino acids. This chain's CDR3 is CASSLGQGGRYGYTF. CDR3 nucleotides: TGTGCCAGCAGCTTAGGCCAGGGTGGGCGATATGGCTACACCTTC.

The chain employs TRBV27 and TRBJ1-1; no reliable D call. The CDR3 is 15 amino acids. V dropped 2 bases and J dropped 4 bases, with 14 bases sitting between them. Germline V gene lookup returns CDR1 MNHEY and CDR2 SMNVEV (reference sequence). This CDR3 is CASSLVTAWGTEAFF. Here the CDR3 DNA reads TGTGCCAGCAGTTTAGTTACAGCCTGGGGCACTGAAGCTTTCTTT.

This chain uses TRBV27 with TRBJ2-1; D remains ambiguous. Germline CDR1 and CDR2: MNHEY and SMNVEV (reference sequence). The CDR3 consists of 14 residues. V was pared by 2 bases and J by 0 bases, with 5 bases between. The CDR3 region is CASSLPSSYNEQFF. The CDR3 DNA sequence: TGTGCCAGCAGTTTACCGAGCTCCTACAATGAGCAGTTCTTC.

V gene TRBV6-1 combines with J gene TRBJ2-7; a weak D match, TRBD2 (6 bases). V was clipped by 2 bases and J by 4 bases, with 12 bases between them. The CDR3 contains 14 residues. Germline V lookup: CDR1 MNHNS, CDR2 SASEGT. The CDR3 DNA follows: TGTGCCAGCAGTGAATTACCAGGAGGGTACGAGCAGTACTTC. Its protein is CASSELPGGYEQYF.

CDR3 nucleotide sequence: TGTGCCAGCTCTGATTCCTATTATGACATCCGAGGTTACGAGCAGTACTTC. It translates to CASSDSYYDIRGYEQYF. The chain carries TRBV18 and TRBJ2-7, with unresolved D. CDR3 length: 17 residues. V gave up 6 bases and J gave up 4 bases, with 25 bases separating them. Germline-derived CDR1 and CDR2 are KGHSH and LQKENI.

CDR3 nucleotides: TGTGCCAGCAGCTTTCCTGTGGGCAGTGATACGCAGTATTTT. This sequence encodes CASSFPVGSDTQYF. The chain employs TRBV7-9 and TRBJ2-3, with unresolved D. Germline V CDR1 and CDR2: SEHNR, FQNEAQ (reference sequence). Trimming took off 3 bases at V and 6 bases at J, with 13 bases between the two ends. The CDR3 length is 14 residues.

The CDR3 sequence: CASSKSGAATLYEQYF. The CDR3 DNA reads as TGTGCCAGTAGTAAATCCGGGGCAGCCACCCTCTACGAGCAGTACTTC. The rearrangement joins TRBV19 to TRBJ2-7; D tentatively reads TRBD1 or TRBD2 (5 bases each). This CDR3 is 16 amino acids long. Germline values: CDR1 LNHDA, CDR2 SQIVND (reference sequence). The V end lost 4 bases, the J end lost 3 bases, and 19 bases lay between the germline ends.

This chain uses TRBV30 with TRBJ1-5; tentatively, D is TRBD1 (6 bases). V lost 2 bases and J lost 6, with 17 bases in between. Looked up from germline, CDR1 is GTSNPN and CDR2 is SVGIG (reference sequence). There are 15 residues in the CDR3. The DNA for the CDR3 is TGTGCCTGGAGTAGCGGGCAGGGGATTGGTCAGCCCCAGCATTTT. Protein sequence: CAWSSGQGIGQPQHF.